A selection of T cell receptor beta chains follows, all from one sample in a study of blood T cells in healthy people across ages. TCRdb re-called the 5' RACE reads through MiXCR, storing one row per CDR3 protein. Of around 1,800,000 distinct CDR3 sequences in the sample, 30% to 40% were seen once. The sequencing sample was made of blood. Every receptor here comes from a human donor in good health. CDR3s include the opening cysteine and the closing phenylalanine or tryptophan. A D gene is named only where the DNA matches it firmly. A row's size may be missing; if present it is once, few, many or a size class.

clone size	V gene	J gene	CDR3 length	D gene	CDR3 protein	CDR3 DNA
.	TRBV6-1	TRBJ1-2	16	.	CASSEEFSGAVYGYTF	TGTGCCAGCAGTGAAGAATTCTCAGGGGCTGTCTATGGCTACACCTTC
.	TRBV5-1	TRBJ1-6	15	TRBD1	CASSTRGLDNSPLHF	TGCGCCAGCAGCACCAGGGGGCTTGATAATTCACCCCTCCACTTT
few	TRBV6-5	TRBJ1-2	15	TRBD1	CASSYSGQRAYGYTF	TGTGCCAGCAGTTACTCGGGACAGAGGGCCTATGGCTACACCTTC
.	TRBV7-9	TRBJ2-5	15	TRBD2	CASSPIEGLAETQYF	TGTGCCAGCAGCCCGATCGAAGGACTAGCAGAGACCCAGTACTTC
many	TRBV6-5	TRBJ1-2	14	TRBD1	CASSLLGQGYGYTF	TGTGCCAGCAGTTTACTGGGACAGGGCTATGGCTACACCTTC
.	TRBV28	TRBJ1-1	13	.	CASSLATGTEAFF	TGTGCCAGCAGCTTAGCGACCGGGACGGAAGCTTTCTTT
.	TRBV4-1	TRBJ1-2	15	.	CASSQDSGPAYGYTF	TGCGCCAGCAGCCAAGATTCAGGGCCAGCCTATGGCTACACCTTC
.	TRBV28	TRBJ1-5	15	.	CASSTAWLGNQPQHF	TGTGCCAGCAGTACCGCGTGGCTCGGCAATCAGCCCCAGCATTTT
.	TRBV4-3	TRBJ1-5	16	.	CASSQDVGRGGIPQHF	TGCGCCAGCAGCCAAGATGTGGGCAGGGGTGGGATACCCCAGCATTTT
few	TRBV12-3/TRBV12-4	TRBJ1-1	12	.	CASSFNGYEAFF	TGTGCCAGCAGTTTTAACGGTTATGAAGCTTTCTTT
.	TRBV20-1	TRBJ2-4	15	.	CSASIGAVAKNIQYF	TGCAGTGCTAGTATTGGGGCGGTAGCCAAAAACATTCAGTACTTC
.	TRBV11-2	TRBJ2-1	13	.	CASSPQTVNEQFF	TGTGCCAGCAGCCCGCAGACTGTCAATGAGCAGTTCTTC
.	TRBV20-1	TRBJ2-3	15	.	CSAVKTPGGLDTQYF	TGCAGTGCTGTTAAGACCCCCGGAGGGTTAGATACGCAGTATTTT
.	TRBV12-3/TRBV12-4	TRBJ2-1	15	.	CASSPGKGLGNEQFF	TGTGCCAGCAGCCCCGGGAAGGGATTAGGGAATGAGCAGTTCTTC
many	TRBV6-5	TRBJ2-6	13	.	CASSQPGANVLTF	TGTGCCAGCAGTCAGCCTGGGGCCAACGTCCTGACTTTC
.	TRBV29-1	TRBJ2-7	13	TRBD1	CSVGQGNNYEQYF	TGCAGCGTTGGACAGGGGAACAACTACGAGCAGTACTTC
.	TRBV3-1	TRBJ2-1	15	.	CASSQESFPYNEQFF	TGTGCCAGCAGCCAGGAGTCGTTTCCCTACAATGAGCAGTTCTTC